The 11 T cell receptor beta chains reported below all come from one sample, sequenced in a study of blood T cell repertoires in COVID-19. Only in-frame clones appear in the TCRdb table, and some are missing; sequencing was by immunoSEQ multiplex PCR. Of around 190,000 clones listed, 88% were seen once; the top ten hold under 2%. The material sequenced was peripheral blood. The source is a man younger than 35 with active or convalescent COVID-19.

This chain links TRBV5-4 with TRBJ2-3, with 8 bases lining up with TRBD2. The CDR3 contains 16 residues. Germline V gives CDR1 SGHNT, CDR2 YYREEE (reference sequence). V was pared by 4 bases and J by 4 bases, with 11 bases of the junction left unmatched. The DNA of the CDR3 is TGTGCCAGCAGCCCCGGGACTAGTTTAAAAGCAGATACGCAGTATTTT. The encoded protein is CASSPGTSLKADTQYF.

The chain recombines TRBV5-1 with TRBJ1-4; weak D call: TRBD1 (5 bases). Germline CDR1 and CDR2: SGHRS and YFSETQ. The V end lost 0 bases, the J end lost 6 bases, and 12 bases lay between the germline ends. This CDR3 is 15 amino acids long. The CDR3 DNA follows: TGCGCCAGCAGCTTGGAAGCAGGGCTGGATGAAAAACTGTTTTTT. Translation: CASSLEAGLDEKLFF.

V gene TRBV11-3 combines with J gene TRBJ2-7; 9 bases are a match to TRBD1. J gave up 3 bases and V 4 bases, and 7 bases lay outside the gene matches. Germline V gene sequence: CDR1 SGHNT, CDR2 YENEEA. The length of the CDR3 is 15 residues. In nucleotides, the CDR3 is TGTGCCAGCAGCTCCAGGACAGGGGAAGGCTACGAGCAGTACTTC. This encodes CASSSRTGEGYEQYF.

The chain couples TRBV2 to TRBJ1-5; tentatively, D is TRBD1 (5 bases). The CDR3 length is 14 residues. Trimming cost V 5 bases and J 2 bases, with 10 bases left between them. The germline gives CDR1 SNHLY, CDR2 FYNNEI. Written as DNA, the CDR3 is TGTGCCAGCAGTCAGGGCGGGGGCAATCAGCCCCAGCATTTT. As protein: CASSQGGGNQPQHF.

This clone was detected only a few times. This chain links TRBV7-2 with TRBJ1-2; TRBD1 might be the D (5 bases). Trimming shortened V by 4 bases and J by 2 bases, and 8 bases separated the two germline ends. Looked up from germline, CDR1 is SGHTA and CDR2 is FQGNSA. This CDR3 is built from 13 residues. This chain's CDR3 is CASSSRTNYGYTF. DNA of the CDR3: TGTGCCAGCAGCTCGAGGACAAACTATGGCTACACCTTC. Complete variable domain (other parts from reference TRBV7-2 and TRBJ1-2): GAGVSQSPSNKVTEKGKDVELRCDPISGHTALYWYRQSLGQGLEFLIYFQGNSAPDKSGLPSDRFSAERTGGSVSTLTIQRTQQEDSAVYLCASSSRTNYGYTFGSGTRLTVV.

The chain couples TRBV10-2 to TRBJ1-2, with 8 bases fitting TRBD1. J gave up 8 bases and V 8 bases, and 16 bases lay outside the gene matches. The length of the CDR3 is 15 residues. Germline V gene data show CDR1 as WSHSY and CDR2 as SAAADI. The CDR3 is CASQSTGAQGGGYTF. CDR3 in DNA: TGCGCCAGCCAGTCGACAGGGGCGCAGGGTGGAGGCTACACCTTC.

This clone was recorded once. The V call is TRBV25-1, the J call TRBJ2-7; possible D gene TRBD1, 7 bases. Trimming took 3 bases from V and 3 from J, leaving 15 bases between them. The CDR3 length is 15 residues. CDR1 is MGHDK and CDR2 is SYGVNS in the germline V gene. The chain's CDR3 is CASSEPRQGGYEQYF. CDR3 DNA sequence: TGTGCCAGCAGTGAGCCCAGACAGGGAGGCTACGAGCAGTACTTC.

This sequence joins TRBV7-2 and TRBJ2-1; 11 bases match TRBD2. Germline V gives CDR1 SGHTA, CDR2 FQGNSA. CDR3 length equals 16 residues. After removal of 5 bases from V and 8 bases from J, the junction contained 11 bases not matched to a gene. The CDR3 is CASSASGLAGGDEQFF. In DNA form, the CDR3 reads TGTGCCAGCAGCGCTAGTGGCCTAGCGGGAGGTGATGAGCAGTTCTTC.

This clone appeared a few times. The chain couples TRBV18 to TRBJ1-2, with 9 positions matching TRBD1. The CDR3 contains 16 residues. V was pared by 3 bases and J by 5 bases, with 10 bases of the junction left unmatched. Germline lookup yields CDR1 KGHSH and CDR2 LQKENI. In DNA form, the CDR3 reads TGTGCCAGCTCACCTCCAGGATTACAGGGGGCTTATGGCTACACCTTC. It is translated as CASSPPGLQGAYGYTF.

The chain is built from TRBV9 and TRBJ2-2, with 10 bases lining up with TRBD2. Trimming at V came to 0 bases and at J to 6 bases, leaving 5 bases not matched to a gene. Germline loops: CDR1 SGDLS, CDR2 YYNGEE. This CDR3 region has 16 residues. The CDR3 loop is CASSVDWSGGAGELFF. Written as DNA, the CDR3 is TGTGCCAGCAGCGTAGATTGGAGCGGGGGGGCCGGGGAGCTGTTTTTT.

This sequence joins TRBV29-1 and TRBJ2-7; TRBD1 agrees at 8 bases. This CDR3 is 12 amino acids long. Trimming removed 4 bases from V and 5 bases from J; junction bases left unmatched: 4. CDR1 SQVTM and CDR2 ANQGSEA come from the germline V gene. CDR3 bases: TGCAGCGTTGCCCAGGGGGCCAACGAGCAGTACTTC. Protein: CSVAQGANEQYF.